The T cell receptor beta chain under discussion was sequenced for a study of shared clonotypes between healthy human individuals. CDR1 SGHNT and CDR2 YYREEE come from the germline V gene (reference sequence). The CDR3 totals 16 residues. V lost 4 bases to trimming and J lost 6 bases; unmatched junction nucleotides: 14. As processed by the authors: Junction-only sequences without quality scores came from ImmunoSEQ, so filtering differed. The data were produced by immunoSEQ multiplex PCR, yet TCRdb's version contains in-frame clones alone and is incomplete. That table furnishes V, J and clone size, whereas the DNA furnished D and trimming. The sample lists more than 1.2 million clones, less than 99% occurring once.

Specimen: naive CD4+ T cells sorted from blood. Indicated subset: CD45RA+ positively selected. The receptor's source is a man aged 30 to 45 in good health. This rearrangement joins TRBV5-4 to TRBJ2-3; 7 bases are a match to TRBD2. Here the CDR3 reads CASSPSGGGPSDTQYF. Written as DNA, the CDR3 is TGTGCCAGCAGCCCATCGGGGGGAGGGCCTTCGGATACGCAGTATTTT.